This T cell receptor beta chain was observed in a study of blood T cell repertoires in COVID-19. Study background: T cells, B-cell-depleted T cells, or PBMCs supplied cDNA or gDNA.

This clone was seen only a few times. Unmatched junction bases numbered 5, after V lost 6 bases and J lost 7 bases. Germline V gene data show CDR1 as LGHNT and CDR2 as FRNRAP. The CDR3 runs 13 residues. Sequencing was performed with immunoSEQ multiplex PCR; in TCRdb, only in-frame clones are kept and a portion is missing. The data contain under 95,000 clones, about 68% of them seen just once; the ten biggest clones take up less than 7.5%. Sequencing used peripheral blood. The sequence came from a man aged 50-60 years with active or convalescent COVID-19. The chain is built from TRBV12-5 and TRBJ1-5; 8 positions agree with TRBD1. CDR3 nucleotide sequence: TGTGCTAGTGGGCAGGGGGCATGGCAGCCCCAGCATTTT. This encodes CASGQGAWQPQHF.